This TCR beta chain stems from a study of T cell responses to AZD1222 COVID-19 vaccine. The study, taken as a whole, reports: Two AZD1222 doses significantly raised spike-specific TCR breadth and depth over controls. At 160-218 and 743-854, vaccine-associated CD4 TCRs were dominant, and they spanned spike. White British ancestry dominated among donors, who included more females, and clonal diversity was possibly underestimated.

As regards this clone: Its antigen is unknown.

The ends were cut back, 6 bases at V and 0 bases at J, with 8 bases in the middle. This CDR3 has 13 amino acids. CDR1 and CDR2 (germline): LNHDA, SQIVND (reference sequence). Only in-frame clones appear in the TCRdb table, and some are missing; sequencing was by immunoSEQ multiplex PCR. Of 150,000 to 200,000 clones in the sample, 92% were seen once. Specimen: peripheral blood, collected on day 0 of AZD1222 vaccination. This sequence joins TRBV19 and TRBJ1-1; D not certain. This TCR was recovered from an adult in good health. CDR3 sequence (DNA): TGTGCCAGTAGAGGCAGCATGAACACTGAAGCTTTCTTT. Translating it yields CASRGSMNTEAFF.